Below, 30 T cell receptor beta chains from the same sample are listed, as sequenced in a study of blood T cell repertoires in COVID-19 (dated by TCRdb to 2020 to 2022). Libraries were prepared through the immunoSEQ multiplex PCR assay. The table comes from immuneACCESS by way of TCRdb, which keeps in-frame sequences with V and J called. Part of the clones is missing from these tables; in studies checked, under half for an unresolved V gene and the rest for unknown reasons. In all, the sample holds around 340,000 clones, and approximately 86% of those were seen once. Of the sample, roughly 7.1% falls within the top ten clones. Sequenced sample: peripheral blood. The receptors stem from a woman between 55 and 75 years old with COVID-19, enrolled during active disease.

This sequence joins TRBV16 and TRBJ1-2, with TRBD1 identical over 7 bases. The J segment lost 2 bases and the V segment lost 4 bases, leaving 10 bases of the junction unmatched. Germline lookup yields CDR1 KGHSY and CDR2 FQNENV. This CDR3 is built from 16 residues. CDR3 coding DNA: TGTGCCAGCAGCCGTGAAGGAGGGGGCGGAAACTATGGCTACACCTTC. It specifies CASSREGGGGNYGYTF.

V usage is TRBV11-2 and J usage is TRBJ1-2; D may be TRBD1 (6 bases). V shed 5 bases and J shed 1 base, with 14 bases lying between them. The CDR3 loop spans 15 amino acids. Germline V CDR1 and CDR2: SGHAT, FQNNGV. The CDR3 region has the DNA TGTGCCAGCAGCAGGACAGACTCAGTTAACTATGGCTACACCTTC. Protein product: CASSRTDSVNYGYTF.

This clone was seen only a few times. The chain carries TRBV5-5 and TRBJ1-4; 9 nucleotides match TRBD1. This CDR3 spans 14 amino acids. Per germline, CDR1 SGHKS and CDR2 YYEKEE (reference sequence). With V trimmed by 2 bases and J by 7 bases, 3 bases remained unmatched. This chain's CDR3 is CASSLGTGTEKLFF. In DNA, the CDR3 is TGTGCCAGCAGCTTAGGGACAGGGACTGAAAAACTGTTTTTT.

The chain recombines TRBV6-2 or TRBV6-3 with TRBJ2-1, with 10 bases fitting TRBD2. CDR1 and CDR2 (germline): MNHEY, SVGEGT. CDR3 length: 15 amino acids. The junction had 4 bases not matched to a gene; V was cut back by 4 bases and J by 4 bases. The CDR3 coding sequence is TGTGCCAGCAGTTCAGCGGGGGGGCCGTACAATGAGCAGTTCTTC. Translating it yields CASSSAGGPYNEQFF.

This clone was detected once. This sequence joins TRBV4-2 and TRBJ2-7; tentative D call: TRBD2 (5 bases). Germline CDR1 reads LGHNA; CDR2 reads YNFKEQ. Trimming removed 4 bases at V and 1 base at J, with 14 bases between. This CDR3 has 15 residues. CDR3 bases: TGTGCCAGCAGCCCTGAGGGCGGGCCATCCTACGAGCAGTACTTC. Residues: CASSPEGGPSYEQYF.

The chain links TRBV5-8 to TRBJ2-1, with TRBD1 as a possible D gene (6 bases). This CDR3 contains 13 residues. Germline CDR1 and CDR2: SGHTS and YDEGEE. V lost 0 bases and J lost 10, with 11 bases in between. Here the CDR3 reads CASSLDRVGEQFF. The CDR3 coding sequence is TGTGCCAGCAGCTTGGACAGGGTCGGCGAGCAGTTCTTC.

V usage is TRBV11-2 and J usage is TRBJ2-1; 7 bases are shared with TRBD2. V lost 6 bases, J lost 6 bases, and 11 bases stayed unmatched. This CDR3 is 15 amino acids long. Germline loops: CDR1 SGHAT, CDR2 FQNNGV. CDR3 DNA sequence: TGTGCCAGCAGTCACCCGAGGACTAGGAGCAATGAGCAGTTCTTC. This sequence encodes CASSHPRTRSNEQFF.

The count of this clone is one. The CDR3 DNA reads TGTGCCAGCAGCTTAGTAAGAACGGTGGACAATGAGCAGTTCTTC. Encoded protein: CASSLVRTVDNEQFF. J is TRBJ2-1 and V is TRBV7-2, with D unresolved. The V gene lost 1 base and the J gene lost 5 bases, with 12 bases spanning the gap. The length of the CDR3 is 15 residues. Germline CDR1 and CDR2: SGHTA and FQGNSA.

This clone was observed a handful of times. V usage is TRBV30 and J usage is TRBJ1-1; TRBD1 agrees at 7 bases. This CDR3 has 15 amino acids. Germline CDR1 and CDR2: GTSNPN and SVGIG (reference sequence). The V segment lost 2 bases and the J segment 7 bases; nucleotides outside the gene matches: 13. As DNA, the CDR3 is TGTGCCTGGAGTCTCCCCGGGACAGATTATGTTGAAGCTTTCTTT. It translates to CAWSLPGTDYVEAFF.

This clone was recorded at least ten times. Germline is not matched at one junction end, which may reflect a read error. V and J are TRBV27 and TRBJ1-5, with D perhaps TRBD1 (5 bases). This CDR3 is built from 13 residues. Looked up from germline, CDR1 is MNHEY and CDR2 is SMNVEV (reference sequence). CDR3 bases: TGTGCCAGCGGTTTCCAGGGAAATCAGCCCCAGCATTTT. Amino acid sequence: CASGFQGNQPQHF.

The CDR3 bases are TGTGCCAGCAGCCAGTTCTACAGGGGGTCGGACTATGGCTACACCTTC. This codes for CASSQFYRGSDYGYTF. J is TRBJ1-2 and V is TRBV3-1 (or the pseudogene TRBV3-2); TRBD1 agrees at 8 bases. Losses at the gene ends were 3 bases for V and 3 bases for J; bases not matched to a gene: 9. The CDR3 length is 16 residues. The germline CDR1 and CDR2 sequences are LGHDT and YNNKEL (reference sequence).

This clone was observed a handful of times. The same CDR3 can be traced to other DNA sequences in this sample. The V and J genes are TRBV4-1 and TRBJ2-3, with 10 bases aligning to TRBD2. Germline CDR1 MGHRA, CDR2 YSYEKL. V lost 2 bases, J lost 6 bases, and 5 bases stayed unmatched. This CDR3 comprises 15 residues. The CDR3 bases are TGCGCCAGCAGCCAACTTAGCGGGGGGCCCGATACGCAGTATTTT. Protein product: CASSQLSGGPDTQYF.

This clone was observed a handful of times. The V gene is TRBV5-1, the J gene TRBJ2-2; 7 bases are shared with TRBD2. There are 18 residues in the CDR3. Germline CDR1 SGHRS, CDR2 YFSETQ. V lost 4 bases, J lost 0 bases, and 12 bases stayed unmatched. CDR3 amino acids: CASSHTQGGGPNTGELFF. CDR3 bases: TGCGCCAGCAGCCACACCCAAGGCGGGGGACCGAACACCGGGGAGCTGTTTTTT.

The CDR3 is CASSLAPAAIADTQYF. CDR3 bases: TGTGCCAGCAGCTTAGCGCCGGCGGCAATAGCAGATACGCAGTATTTT. The J gene is TRBJ2-3, the V gene TRBV7-2, with D hard to call. Trimming removed 0 bases from V and 4 bases from J, with 14 bases in between. The CDR3 has 16 amino acids. Germline V lookup: CDR1 SGHTA, CDR2 FQGNSA.

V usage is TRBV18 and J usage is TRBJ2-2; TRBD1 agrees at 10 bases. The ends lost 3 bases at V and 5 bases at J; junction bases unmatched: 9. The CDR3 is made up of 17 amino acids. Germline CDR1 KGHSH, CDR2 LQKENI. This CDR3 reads CASSPSSTGGGTGELFF. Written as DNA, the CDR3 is TGTGCCAGCTCACCTTCCTCGACAGGGGGCGGAACCGGGGAGCTGTTTTTT.

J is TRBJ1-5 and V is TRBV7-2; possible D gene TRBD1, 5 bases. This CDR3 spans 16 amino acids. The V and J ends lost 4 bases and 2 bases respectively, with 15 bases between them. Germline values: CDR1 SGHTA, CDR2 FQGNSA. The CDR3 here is CASSSFRTWGNQPQHF. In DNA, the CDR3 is TGTGCCAGCAGCTCGTTTCGGACATGGGGCAATCAGCCCCAGCATTTT.

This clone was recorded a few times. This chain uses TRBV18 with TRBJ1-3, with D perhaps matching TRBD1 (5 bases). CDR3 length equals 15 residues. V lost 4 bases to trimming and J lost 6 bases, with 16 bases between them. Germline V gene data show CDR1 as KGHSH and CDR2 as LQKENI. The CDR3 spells CASSLTRGNENTIYF. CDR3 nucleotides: TGTGCCAGCTCACTAACCCGGGGGAACGAAAACACCATATATTTT.

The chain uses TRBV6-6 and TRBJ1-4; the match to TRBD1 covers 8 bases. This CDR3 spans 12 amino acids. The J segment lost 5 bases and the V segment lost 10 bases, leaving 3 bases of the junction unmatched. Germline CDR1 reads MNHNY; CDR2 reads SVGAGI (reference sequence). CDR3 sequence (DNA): TGTGCCACACGGACAGGGAATGAAAAACTGTTTTTT. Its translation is CATRTGNEKLFF.

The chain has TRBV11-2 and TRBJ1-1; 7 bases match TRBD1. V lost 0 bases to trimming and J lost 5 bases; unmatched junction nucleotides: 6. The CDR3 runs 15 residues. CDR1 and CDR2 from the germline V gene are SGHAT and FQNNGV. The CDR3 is CASSLDEGGFTEAFF. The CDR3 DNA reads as TGTGCCAGCAGCTTAGATGAAGGGGGCTTTACTGAAGCTTTCTTT.

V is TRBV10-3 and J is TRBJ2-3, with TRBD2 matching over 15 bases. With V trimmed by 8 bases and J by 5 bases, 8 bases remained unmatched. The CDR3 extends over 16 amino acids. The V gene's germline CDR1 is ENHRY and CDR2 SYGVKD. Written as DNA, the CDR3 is TGTGCCATCTGGACGGGACTAGCGGGGGGAGAAGATACGCAGTATTTT. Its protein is CAIWTGLAGGEDTQYF.

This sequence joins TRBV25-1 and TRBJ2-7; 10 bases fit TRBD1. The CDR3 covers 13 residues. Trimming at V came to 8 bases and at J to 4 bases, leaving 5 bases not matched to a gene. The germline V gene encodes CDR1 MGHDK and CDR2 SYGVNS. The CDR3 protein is CASGGQGIYEQYF. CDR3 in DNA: TGTGCCAGCGGGGGACAGGGGATTTACGAGCAGTACTTC.

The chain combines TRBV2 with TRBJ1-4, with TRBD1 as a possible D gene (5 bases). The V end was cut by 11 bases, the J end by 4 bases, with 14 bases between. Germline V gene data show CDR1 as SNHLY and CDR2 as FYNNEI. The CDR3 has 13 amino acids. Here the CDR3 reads CACCRGINEKLFF. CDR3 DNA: TGTGCCTGCTGTAGGGGCATTAATGAAAAACTGTTTTTT.

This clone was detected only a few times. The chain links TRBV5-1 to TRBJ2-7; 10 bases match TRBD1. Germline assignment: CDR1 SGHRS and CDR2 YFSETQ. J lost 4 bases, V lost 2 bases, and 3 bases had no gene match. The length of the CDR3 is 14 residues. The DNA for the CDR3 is TGCGCCAGCAGCTTCGGGACAGGGGAGTACGAGCAGTACTTC. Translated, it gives CASSFGTGEYEQYF.

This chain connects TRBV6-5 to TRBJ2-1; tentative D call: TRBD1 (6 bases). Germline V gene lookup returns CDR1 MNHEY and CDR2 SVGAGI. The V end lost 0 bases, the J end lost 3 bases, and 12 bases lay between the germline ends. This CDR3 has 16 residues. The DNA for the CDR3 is TGTGCCAGCAGTTACTCTGGGACACTAATCTACAATGAGCAGTTCTTC. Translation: CASSYSGTLIYNEQFF.

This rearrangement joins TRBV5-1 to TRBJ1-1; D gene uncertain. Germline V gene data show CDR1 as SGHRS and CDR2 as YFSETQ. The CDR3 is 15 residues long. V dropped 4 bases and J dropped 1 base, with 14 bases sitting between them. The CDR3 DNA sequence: TGCGCCAGCAGCCCCAACACTTGGAGGAACACTGAAGCTTTCTTT. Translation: CASSPNTWRNTEAFF.

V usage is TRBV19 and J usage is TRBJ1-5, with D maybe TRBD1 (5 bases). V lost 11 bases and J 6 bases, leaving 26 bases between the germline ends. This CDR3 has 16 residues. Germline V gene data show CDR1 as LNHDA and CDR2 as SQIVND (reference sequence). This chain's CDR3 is CASLAPRAGPPQPQHF. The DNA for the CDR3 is TGTGCCTCCCTTGCCCCCCGCGCGGGGCCCCCTCAGCCCCAGCATTTT.

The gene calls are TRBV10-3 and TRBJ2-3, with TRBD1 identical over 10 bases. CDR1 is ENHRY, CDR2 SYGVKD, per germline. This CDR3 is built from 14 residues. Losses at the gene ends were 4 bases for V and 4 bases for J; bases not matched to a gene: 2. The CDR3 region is CAISATGGPDTQYF. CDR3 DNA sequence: TGTGCCATCAGTGCGACAGGGGGCCCAGATACGCAGTATTTT.

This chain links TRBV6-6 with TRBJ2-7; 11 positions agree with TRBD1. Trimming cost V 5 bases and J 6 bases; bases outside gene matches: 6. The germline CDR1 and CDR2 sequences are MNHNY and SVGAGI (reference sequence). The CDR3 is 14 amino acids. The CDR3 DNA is TGTGCCAGCAGTACCGGGACAGGGGGACGCGAGCAGTACTTC. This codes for CASSTGTGGREQYF.

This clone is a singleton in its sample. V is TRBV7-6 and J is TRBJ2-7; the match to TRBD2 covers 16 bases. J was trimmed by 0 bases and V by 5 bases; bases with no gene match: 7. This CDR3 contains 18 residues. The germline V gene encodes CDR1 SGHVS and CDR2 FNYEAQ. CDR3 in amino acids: CASSPGLAGGFSSYEQYF. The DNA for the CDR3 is TGTGCCAGCAGCCCGGGACTAGCGGGGGGGTTCAGCTCCTACGAGCAGTACTTC.

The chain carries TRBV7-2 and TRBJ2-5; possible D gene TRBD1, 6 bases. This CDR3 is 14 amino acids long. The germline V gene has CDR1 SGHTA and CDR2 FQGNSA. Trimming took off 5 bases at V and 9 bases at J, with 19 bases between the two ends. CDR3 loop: CASSRALGDTAQYF. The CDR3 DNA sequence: TGTGCCAGCAGCCGGGCACTAGGGGACACCGCCCAGTACTTC.